This is a list of T cell receptor beta chains from one sample in a study of cytomegalovirus exposure and HLA in healthy donors. The table came from immunoSEQ multiplex PCR; TCRdb's copy has only in-frame clones and leaves some out. The sample has about 240,000 clones, around 86% seen once. The sample taken for sequencing was PBMCs. The receptors here all came from a woman aged 30 to 39 in good health and CMV-seropositive. Both conserved end residues are part of each CDR3. Fields, in order: CDR3 protein, CDR3 DNA, CDR3 length, D gene, J gene, V gene, clone size. The D gene is left open where the match is weak. Size is omitted from some rows. Given values are once, few, many or a class for expanded clones.

cdr3_aa: CASSLSSTSGAKADTQYF
cdr3_nt: TGTGCCAGCAGCTTGTCTTCAACTAGCGGGGCGAAAGCCGATACGCAGTATTTT
cdr3_length: 18
d_call: TRBD2
j_call: TRBJ2-3
v_call: TRBV5-4
clone_size: once

cdr3_aa: CASSPRSSGRYNEQFF
cdr3_nt: TGTGCCAGCAGTCCAAGATCAAGCGGGAGGTATAATGAGCAGTTCTTC
cdr3_length: 16
d_call: TRBD2
j_call: TRBJ2-1
v_call: TRBV27
clone_size: -

cdr3_aa: CATSTLVSYNEQFF
cdr3_nt: TGTGCCACCAGCACTTTAGTATCCTACAATGAGCAGTTCTTC
cdr3_length: 14
d_call: -
j_call: TRBJ2-1
v_call: TRBV15
clone_size: -

cdr3_aa: CASSQEGQGAPYEQYF
cdr3_nt: TGTGCCAGCAGCCAAGAGGGGCAGGGGGCCCCCTACGAGCAGTACTTC
cdr3_length: 16
d_call: TRBD1
j_call: TRBJ2-7
v_call: TRBV14
clone_size: -

cdr3_aa: CASSPGGEPYEQYF
cdr3_nt: TGTGCCAGCAGCCCGGGGGGGGAGCCCTACGAGCAGTACTTC
cdr3_length: 14
d_call: TRBD2
j_call: TRBJ2-7
v_call: TRBV5-6
clone_size: -

cdr3_aa: CASSIRQGRDHEKLFF
cdr3_nt: TGTGCCAGCAGTATACGACAGGGCCGAGATCATGAAAAACTGTTTTTT
cdr3_length: 16
d_call: TRBD1
j_call: TRBJ1-4
v_call: TRBV28
clone_size: -

cdr3_aa: CASSSRQINQPQHF
cdr3_nt: TGTGCCAGCAGTTCGCGACAGATCAATCAGCCCCAGCATTTT
cdr3_length: 14
d_call: -
j_call: TRBJ1-5
v_call: TRBV6-5
clone_size: -

cdr3_aa: CASSASGGGSEQFF
cdr3_nt: TGTGCCAGCAGTGCTAGCGGGGGAGGAAGTGAGCAGTTCTTC
cdr3_length: 14
d_call: TRBD2
j_call: TRBJ2-1
v_call: TRBV6-1
clone_size: few

cdr3_aa: CASRMGANSNQPQHF
cdr3_nt: TGTGCCAGCAGGATGGGGGCTAATAGCAATCAGCCCCAGCATTTT
cdr3_length: 15
d_call: -
j_call: TRBJ1-5
v_call: TRBV2
clone_size: -

cdr3_aa: CASSLAARDTQYF
cdr3_nt: TGTGCCAGCAGCTTGGCCGCGCGAGATACGCAGTATTTT
cdr3_length: 13
d_call: -
j_call: TRBJ2-3
v_call: TRBV5-5
clone_size: few

cdr3_aa: CAWSVGLETDTQYF
cdr3_nt: TGTGCCTGGAGTGTAGGACTAGAAACAGATACGCAGTATTTT
cdr3_length: 14
d_call: TRBD2
j_call: TRBJ2-3
v_call: TRBV30
clone_size: -

cdr3_aa: CASSSQQGDEAFF
cdr3_nt: TGTGCCAGCAGCTCACAACAGGGGGATGAAGCTTTCTTT
cdr3_length: 13
d_call: TRBD1
j_call: TRBJ1-1
v_call: TRBV7-8
clone_size: -

cdr3_aa: CAISESGETQYF
cdr3_nt: TGTGCCATCAGTGAGTCCGGAGAGACCCAGTACTTC
cdr3_length: 12
d_call: -
j_call: TRBJ2-5
v_call: TRBV10-3
clone_size: -

cdr3_aa: CASSLLLAGGQETQYF
cdr3_nt: TGCGCCAGCAGCTTGTTACTAGCGGGAGGCCAAGAGACCCAGTACTTC
cdr3_length: 16
d_call: TRBD2
j_call: TRBJ2-5
v_call: TRBV5-1
clone_size: -